The rows below give T cell receptor beta chains drawn from one sample of a study of T cell changes during pregnancy in multiple sclerosis. TCRdb's copy holds only in-frame clones and misses some; the assay was immunoSEQ multiplex PCR. The table lists about 35,000 clones, around 90% of them singletons. The sample here was CD8+ T cells from peripheral blood mononuclear cells, taken in the third trimester of pregnancy. The receptors derive from a female donor with multiple sclerosis, enrolled in a pregnancy study. Each CDR3 is given with its conserved first and last residue. D genes are given only for firm matches. Clone size is not always given. Where it is, it says once, few, many or a class for expanded clones.

v_call	j_call	clone_size	d_call	cdr3_aa	cdr3_nt
TRBV19	TRBJ2-1	NA	TRBD2	CASSIPYAGDFENEQFF	TGTGCCAGTAGTATCCCTTATGCGGGGGACTTCGAAAATGAGCAGTTCTTC
TRBV15	TRBJ2-2	NA	TRBD2	CATSRDTTSGGSRFAGELFF	TGTGCCACCAGCAGAGATACGACTAGCGGGGGGTCCCGGTTTGCCGGGGAGCTGTTTTTT
TRBV27	TRBJ2-1	once	TRBD2	CASSPGGGAPLNEQFF	TGTGCCAGCAGTCCTGGCGGGGGGGCACCGCTCAATGAGCAGTTCTTC
TRBV5-4	TRBJ2-7	NA	TRBD2	CASSNVASGHYEQYF	TGTGCCAGCAGCAATGTGGCTAGCGGACACTACGAGCAGTACTTC
TRBV5-1	TRBJ2-7	NA	NA	CASSLGPGMSSYEQYF	TGCGCCAGCAGCTTGGGTCCGGGGATGAGCTCCTACGAGCAGTACTTC
TRBV9	TRBJ1-1	NA	NA	CASSVRENTEAFF	TGTGCCAGCAGCGTACGAGAGAACACTGAAGCTTTCTTT
TRBV4-1	TRBJ2-1	NA	TRBD2	CASSQSGLANNEQFF	TGCGCCAGCAGCCAATCGGGACTAGCCAACAATGAGCAGTTCTTC
TRBV5-6	TRBJ2-7	NA	TRBD2	CASSLPSGDSYEQYF	TGTGCCAGCAGCTTGCCTAGCGGGGACTCCTACGAGCAGTACTTC
TRBV13	TRBJ2-7	few	NA	CASSLGRSEQYF	TGTGCCAGCAGCTTAGGCCGCAGCGAGCAGTACTTC
TRBV15	TRBJ1-6	NA	NA	CATKPIAFYNSPLHF	TGTGCCACCAAGCCCATAGCCTTCTATAATTCACCCCTCCACTTT
TRBV11-2	TRBJ2-7	NA	NA	CASSLVVQASYEQYF	TGTGCCAGCAGCCTAGTGGTGCAGGCCTCCTACGAGCAGTACTTC
TRBV6-4	TRBJ2-1	NA	NA	CASSDSGPSNEQFF	TGTGCCAGCAGTGACTCGGGGCCCAGTAATGAGCAGTTCTTC
TRBV5-4	TRBJ2-1	NA	TRBD2	CASSWGWGGAGVYNEQFF	TGTGCCAGCAGTTGGGGATGGGGGGGAGCGGGGGTTTACAATGAGCAGTTCTTC
TRBV6-4	TRBJ2-3	few	NA	CASSAKGGAADTQYF	TGTGCCAGCAGTGCCAAAGGGGGTGCGGCAGATACGCAGTATTTT
TRBV13	TRBJ2-5	NA	TRBD2	CASTEGLLAGGLQGTQYF	TGTGCCAGCACCGAGGGGTTACTAGCGGGGGGTCTTCAAGGAACCCAGTACTTC
TRBV13	TRBJ2-1	medium-sized	NA	CASSFRGRNNEQFF	TGTGCCAGCAGCTTCCGGGGTCGGAACAATGAGCAGTTCTTC
TRBV4-3	TRBJ2-1	NA	TRBD2	CASSQEPSGGYNEQFF	TGCGCCAGCAGCCAAGAACCCAGCGGGGGCTACAATGAGCAGTTCTTC
TRBV7-6	TRBJ2-2	NA	TRBD2	CASSSGVSGGARGGELFF	TGTGCCAGCAGCTCCGGGGTCAGCGGGGGGGCCCGTGGCGGGGAGCTGTTTTTT
TRBV5-4	TRBJ1-6	NA	NA	CASSFSQGGGNSPLHF	TGTGCCAGCAGCTTCTCGCAGGGAGGGGGTAATTCACCCCTCCACTTT
TRBV21-1	TRBJ2-7	NA	NA	CASHPRPLPDPYEQYF	TGTGCCAGCCACCCGAGGCCCTTACCAGACCCCTACGAGCAGTACTTC
TRBV9	TRBJ1-1	once	NA	CASSVDLLNTEAFF	TGTGCCAGCAGCGTAGACTTACTGAACACTGAAGCTTTCTTT
TRBV6-1	TRBJ1-5	few	TRBD1	CAIPGGSNQPQHF	TGTGCCATCCCAGGGGGTAGCAATCAGCCCCAGCATTTT
TRBV19	TRBJ1-2	NA	NA	CASIEQGSYYGYTF	TGTGCCAGTATTGAACAGGGCTCTTACTATGGCTACACCTTC
TRBV9	TRBJ2-1	NA	NA	CASSVDSVLTPDEQFF	TGTGCCAGCAGCGTAGATAGCGTCCTTACACCCGATGAGCAGTTCTTC
TRBV7-9	TRBJ1-1	NA	NA	CASSFGADTEAFF	TGTGCCAGCAGCTTTGGGGCAGACACTGAAGCTTTCTTT
TRBV2	TRBJ1-1	NA	TRBD1	CASSEAPGTDEAFF	TGTGCCAGCAGTGAGGCTCCGGGGACAGATGAAGCTTTCTTT
TRBV19	TRBJ2-1	NA	TRBD1	CASSYRGTGVGGSDEQFF	TGTGCCAGTTCTTACCGGGGGACAGGGGTCGGAGGGTCGGATGAGCAGTTCTTC
TRBV25-1	TRBJ1-4	NA	NA	CASSETGEEKLFF	TGTGCCAGCAGTGAAACCGGGGAAGAAAAACTGTTTTTT
TRBV27	TRBJ1-2	few	NA	CASSLSGTNYGYTF	TGTGCCAGCAGTTTATCGGGCACCAACTATGGCTACACCTTC
TRBV9	TRBJ2-5	NA	NA	CASSGATGNGETQYF	TGTGCCAGCAGCGGAGCCACAGGGAATGGAGAGACCCAGTACTTC
TRBV15	TRBJ1-1	NA	NA	CATSRTAAVMNTEAFF	TGTGCCACCAGCAGGACGGCGGCGGTCATGAACACTGAAGCTTTCTTT
TRBV5-1	TRBJ2-5	NA	NA	CASSLGGSQETQYF	TGCGCCAGCAGCTTGGGTGGCAGCCAAGAGACCCAGTACTTC
TRBV25-1	TRBJ1-3	NA	NA	CATHSEAGASGNTIYF	TGTGCCACCCACTCGGAAGCGGGGGCGTCTGGAAACACCATATATTTT
TRBV6-6	TRBJ1-1	few	NA	CASGAGGPAFF	TGTGCCAGCGGAGCCGGGGGGCCAGCTTTCTTT
TRBV25-1	TRBJ2-7	NA	NA	CASSGGLAYEQYF	TGTGCCAGCAGTGGGGGGCTTGCCTACGAGCAGTACTTC
TRBV7-2	TRBJ2-2	NA	NA	CASSGPGHNTGELFF	TGTGCCAGCAGCGGGCCGGGACATAACACCGGGGAGCTGTTTTTT
TRBV5-6	TRBJ1-5	NA	NA	CASSFRGMEQPQHF	TGTGCCAGCAGCTTTAGGGGGATGGAGCAGCCCCAGCATTTT
TRBV9	TRBJ1-2	NA	TRBD1	CASSVDDRGYGYTF	TGTGCCAGCAGCGTAGACGACAGGGGGTATGGCTACACCTTC
TRBV6-1	TRBJ1-1	NA	NA	CASTEGGNTEAFF	TGTGCCAGTACCGAAGGCGGGAACACTGAAGCTTTCTTT
TRBV27	TRBJ1-1	once	TRBD1	CASSVTGFRTEAFF	TGTGCCAGCAGTGTGACAGGGTTCAGGACTGAAGCTTTCTTT
TRBV9	TRBJ1-1	NA	NA	CASSETVMNTEAFF	TGTGCCAGCAGCGAGACAGTAATGAACACTGAAGCTTTCTTT
TRBV10-3	TRBJ2-7	NA	NA	CAIREGLEQYF	TGTGCCATCAGGGAAGGACTTGAGCAGTACTTC
TRBV5-1	TRBJ2-2	few	NA	CASKEGAGELFF	TGCGCCAGCAAAGAGGGGGCCGGGGAGCTGTTTTTT
TRBV5-8	TRBJ1-4	NA	NA	CASSSGTLLNEKLFF	TGTGCCAGCAGCTCCGGGACACTCCTTAATGAAAAACTGTTTTTT
TRBV6-6	TRBJ2-7	few	NA	CAGSREAVTTYEQYF	TGTGCCGGATCCCGCGAGGCCGTTACGACCTACGAGCAGTACTTC
TRBV29-1	TRBJ1-1	NA	NA	CSVGGGLNTEAFF	TGCAGCGTTGGAGGAGGCCTGAACACTGAAGCTTTCTTT
TRBV6-1	TRBJ2-7	once	NA	CASRRVKHEQYF	TGTGCCAGCAGGAGGGTGAAGCACGAGCAGTACTTC
TRBV2	TRBJ2-7	NA	NA	CASSVGGAPYEQYF	TGTGCCAGCAGTGTTGGCGGGGCACCCTACGAGCAGTACTTC
TRBV5-6	TRBJ1-1	NA	TRBD1	CASRPTGENTEAFF	TGTGCCAGCAGACCGACAGGGGAGAACACTGAAGCTTTCTTT
TRBV10-3	TRBJ1-2	NA	TRBD1	CAIRGSQGTRYGYTF	TGTGCCATCAGGGGGTCACAGGGGACCCGCTATGGCTACACCTTC
TRBV6-4	TRBJ2-3	medium-sized	TRBD2	CASSDSTSGPDTQYF	TGTGCCAGCAGTGACTCGACTAGCGGGCCAGATACGCAGTATTTT
TRBV30	TRBJ1-2	NA	NA	CAWSVLGTQYGYTF	TGTGCCTGGAGTGTTCTGGGGACACAGTATGGCTACACCTTC
TRBV18	TRBJ2-3	NA	TRBD2	CATYPPLAGVIDTDTQYF	TGTGCCACCTATCCCCCACTAGCGGGGGTGATTGACACAGATACGCAGTATTTT
TRBV25-1	TRBJ2-5	once	TRBD2	CASSPWVKRGGETQYF	TGTGCCAGCAGTCCCTGGGTGAAGCGGGGGGGAGAGACCCAGTACTTC
TRBV9	TRBJ2-5	NA	NA	CASSEGGITETQYF	TGTGCCAGCAGCGAGGGGGGGATCACAGAGACCCAGTACTTC
TRBV27	TRBJ1-1	NA	NA	CASSRQLNTEAFF	TGTGCCAGCAGCCGACAGTTGAACACTGAAGCTTTCTTT
TRBV29-1	TRBJ1-2	few	NA	CSVLHLDGQGYTF	TGCAGCGTACTCCACCTTGATGGGCAGGGCTACACCTTC